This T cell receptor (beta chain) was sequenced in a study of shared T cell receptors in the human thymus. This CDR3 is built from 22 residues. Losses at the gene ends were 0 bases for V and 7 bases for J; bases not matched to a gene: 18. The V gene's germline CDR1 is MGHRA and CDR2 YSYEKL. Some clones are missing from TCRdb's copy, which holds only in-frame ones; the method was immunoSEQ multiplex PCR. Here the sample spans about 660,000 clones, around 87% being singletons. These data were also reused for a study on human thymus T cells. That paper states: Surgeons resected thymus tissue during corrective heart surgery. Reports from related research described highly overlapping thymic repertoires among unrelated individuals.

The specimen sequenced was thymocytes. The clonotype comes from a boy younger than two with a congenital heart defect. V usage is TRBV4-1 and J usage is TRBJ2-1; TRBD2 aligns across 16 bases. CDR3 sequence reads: CASSQDQLVGLAGGTSHNEQFF. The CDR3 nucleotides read TGCGCCAGCAGCCAAGATCAGCTAGTGGGACTAGCGGGAGGGACCTCCCATAATGAGCAGTTCTTC.